The 10 T cell receptor beta chains reported below all come from one sample, sequenced in a study of blood T cell repertoires in COVID-19 (dated by TCRdb to about 2020). Receptors were amplified or captured by the immunoSEQ multiplex PCR assay. TCRdb carries this immuneACCESS record with in-frame sequences only. Its versions omit some clonotypes, under half of them owing to an unresolved V gene in the studies checked, with the rest unexplained. For this sample the table gives some 100,000 clones, of which around 89% were detected only once. The ten largest make up around 4.5% of the sample. Sequenced: peripheral blood. These receptors were collected from a woman at least 80 years old with active COVID-19.

The V gene is TRBV12-3 or TRBV12-4, the J gene TRBJ2-5, with a weak D call TRBD2 (6 bases). The J call may be faulty, since TRBJ2-7 better matches the DNA end. This CDR3 is 13 amino acids long. Written as DNA, the CDR3 is TGTGCCAGCAGCCCAGCGGGTGGGTACGAGCAGTACTTC. This sequence encodes CASSPAGGYEQYF.

This chain connects TRBV29-1 to TRBJ2-1; D possibly corresponds to TRBD2 (5 bases). CDR1 SQVTM and CDR2 ANQGSEA come from the germline V gene. This CDR3 has 14 amino acids. Between the trimmed V and J ends, which lost 4 bases and 6 bases, there was a span of 16 bases. DNA of the CDR3: TGCAGCGTTGGTGTTTCGAGCGGCCCCAATGAGCAGTTCTTC. Its translation: CSVGVSSGPNEQFF.

The chain links TRBV7-2 to TRBJ2-1; 7 positions match TRBD1. Germline V CDR1 and CDR2: SGHTA, FQGNSA. After removal of 5 bases from V and 0 bases from J, the junction contained 16 bases not matched to a gene. This CDR3 comprises 19 residues. The chain's CDR3 is CASSQRGQSVMSSYNEQFF. The CDR3 DNA reads as TGTGCCAGCAGCCAACGGGGACAGAGCGTCATGAGCTCCTACAATGAGCAGTTCTTC.

In DNA, the CDR3 is TGTGCCAGCAGCGTAAGCGGGGGGGGGTTCTACGAGCAGTACTTC. It translates to CASSVSGGGFYEQYF. The gene calls are TRBV9 and TRBJ2-7, with 10 nucleotides matching TRBD2. This CDR3 has 15 residues. The J segment lost 3 bases and the V segment lost 1 base, leaving 4 bases of the junction unmatched. CDR1 and CDR2 (germline): SGDLS, YYNGEE.

This clone occurred a few times. This sequence joins TRBV29-1 and TRBJ1-2; maybe TRBD1 (6 bases). The V end was cut by 7 bases, the J end by 4 bases, with 13 bases between. The CDR3 has 12 amino acids. The germline CDR1 and CDR2 sequences are SQVTM and ANQGSEA. This CDR3 is CSAGQPPYGYTF. The CDR3 region has the DNA TGCAGCGCAGGACAGCCACCCTATGGCTACACCTTC.

The chain employs TRBV5-4 and TRBJ1-2; 7 nucleotides agree with TRBD1. CDR3 length: 13 amino acids. Germline lookup yields CDR1 SGHNT and CDR2 YYREEE (reference sequence). V trimming: 4 bases; J trimming: 8 bases; junction bases outside the gene matches: 8. Here the CDR3 reads CASSPRDSLGYTF. The CDR3 DNA follows: TGTGCCAGCAGCCCTAGGGACAGCTTAGGCTACACCTTC.

This clone was found once. The chain is built from TRBV7-9 and TRBJ2-7; 11 bases align to TRBD2. Looked up from germline, CDR1 is SEHNR and CDR2 is FQNEAQ (reference sequence). J lost 7 bases, V lost 11 bases, and 10 bases had no gene match. CDR3 length equals 13 residues. CDR3 protein: CAVSTSGRGEQYF. In nucleotides, the CDR3 is TGTGCCGTCTCTACTAGCGGGAGAGGTGAGCAGTACTTC.

The chain carries TRBV15 and TRBJ2-7; tentatively, D is TRBD1 (6 bases). V was pared by 0 bases and J by 6 bases, with 15 bases between. The CDR3 covers 15 residues. Germline-derived CDR1 and CDR2 are LNHNV and YYDKDF (reference sequence). CDR3 sequence (DNA): TGTGCCACCAGCAGAGATGTTTTTGGGACAAGCGAGCAGTACTTC. It encodes CATSRDVFGTSEQYF.

The genes are TRBV24-1 and TRBJ2-3, with D hard to call. CDR1 and CDR2 from the germline V gene are KGHDR and SFDVKD. The CDR3 covers 16 residues. V was shortened by 1 base and J by 0 bases, with 10 bases between the two germline ends. In nucleotides, the CDR3 is TGTGCCACCAGTGATTTTTTGGGCCTTAGCACAGATACGCAGTATTTT. Residues: CATSDFLGLSTDTQYF.

This rearrangement joins TRBV18 to TRBJ1-2; D might be TRBD1 (5 bases). Germline assignment: CDR1 KGHSH and CDR2 LQKENI. There are 12 residues in the CDR3. Trimming removed 4 bases at V and 8 bases at J, with 11 bases between. CDR3 sequence reads: CASSLQTDGYTF. The CDR3 DNA sequence: TGTGCCAGCTCACTCCAGACAGACGGCTACACCTTC.